The clone carrying this T cell receptor (beta chain) was detected once. No antigen is known for it. Trimming took off 7 bases at V and 0 bases at J, with 13 bases between the two ends. From germline, CDR1 is SNHLY and CDR2 FYNNEI. The CDR3 runs to 15 residues. The repertoire was sequenced with immunoSEQ multiplex PCR; TCRdb's copy has only in-frame clones and lacks some. The sample has about 140,000 clones, roughly 90% seen once. The data derive from a study of T cell responses to AZD1222 COVID-19 vaccine. Study context: Pooling of second doses given at about 4 or about 12 weeks was done. Study results and caveats: A mostly white British donor set with more females was recruited, and clonal diversity was possibly underestimated.

This receptor was taken from an adult in good health. The sequences come from peripheral blood, collected on day 0 of AZD1222 vaccination. This chain links TRBV2 with TRBJ1-3; no clear D gene. The CDR3 here is CASIGRLASGNTIYF. In nucleotides, the CDR3 is TGTGCCAGCATTGGCAGACTCGCCTCTGGAAACACCATATATTTT.